Below, one T cell receptor (beta chain) is given with its context. This record comes from a study of long-term antiretroviral therapy in people with HIV. The CDR3 extends over 13 amino acids. With 4 bases removed from V and 6 bases from J, the gap between germline ends came to 13 bases. The germline CDR1 and CDR2 sequences are SNHLY and FYNNEI. The immunoSEQ assay was v3.0, run at survey level. Sequenced by immunoSEQ multiplex PCR; TCRdb stores in-frame clones only, minus some. Counted here are 19,000 or so clones, approximately 84% occurring once; the ten biggest clones make up about 8%. This TCR came from a man in his late teens or twenties with HIV. This specimen consisted of unsorted PBMCs, obtained 0.9 years after starting antiretroviral therapy. The chain recombines TRBV2 with TRBJ2-7, with D unclear. CDR3 sequence (DNA): TGTGCCAGCAGTGGTGTGGCCTCTAGCGAGCAGTACTTC. The encoded protein is CASSGVASSEQYF.